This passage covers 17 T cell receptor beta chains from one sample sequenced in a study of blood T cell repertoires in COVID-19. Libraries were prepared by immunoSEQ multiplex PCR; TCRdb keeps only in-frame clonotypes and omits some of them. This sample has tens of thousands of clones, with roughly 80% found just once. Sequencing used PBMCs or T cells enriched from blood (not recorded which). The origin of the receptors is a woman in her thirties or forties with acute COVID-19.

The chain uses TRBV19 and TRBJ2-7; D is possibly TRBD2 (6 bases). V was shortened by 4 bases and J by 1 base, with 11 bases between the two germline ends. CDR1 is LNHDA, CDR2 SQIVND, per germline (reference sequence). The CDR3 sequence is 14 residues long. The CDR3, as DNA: TGTGCCAGTAGTACAACCGGGAGATCCTACGAGCAGTACTTC. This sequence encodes CASSTTGRSYEQYF.

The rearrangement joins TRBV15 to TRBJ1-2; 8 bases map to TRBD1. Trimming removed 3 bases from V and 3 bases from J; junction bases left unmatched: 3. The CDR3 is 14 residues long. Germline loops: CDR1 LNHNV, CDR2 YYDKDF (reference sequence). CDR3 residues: CATSSGQGYYGYTF. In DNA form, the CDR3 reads TGTGCCACCAGCAGCGGACAGGGCTACTATGGCTACACCTTC.

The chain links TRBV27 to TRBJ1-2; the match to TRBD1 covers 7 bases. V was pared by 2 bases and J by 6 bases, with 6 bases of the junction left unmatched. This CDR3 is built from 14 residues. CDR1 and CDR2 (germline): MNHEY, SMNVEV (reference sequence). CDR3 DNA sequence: TGTGCCAGCAGTTTAACCACAGGGGTGGATGGCTACACCTTC. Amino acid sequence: CASSLTTGVDGYTF.

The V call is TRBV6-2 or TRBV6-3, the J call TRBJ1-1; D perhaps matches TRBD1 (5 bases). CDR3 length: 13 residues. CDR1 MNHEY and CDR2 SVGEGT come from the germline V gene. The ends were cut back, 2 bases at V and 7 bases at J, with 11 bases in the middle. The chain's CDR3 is CASSYGAGIEAFF. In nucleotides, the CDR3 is TGTGCCAGCAGTTACGGTGCAGGGATTGAAGCTTTCTTT.

This CDR3 is CASSRTGSRADLLTYEQYF. CDR3 DNA: TGTGCCAGCAGCCGAACAGGGAGCAGGGCGGATCTTTTAACCTACGAGCAGTACTTC. The rearrangement links TRBV27 to TRBJ2-7, with a weak D call TRBD1 (6 bases). In germline, CDR1 is MNHEY, CDR2 SMNVEV (reference sequence). This CDR3 comprises 19 residues. Trimming removed 6 bases at V and 2 bases at J, with 29 bases between.

CDR3: CASSTYNEQFF. The CDR3 coding sequence is TGTGCCAGTAGTACATACAATGAGCAGTTCTTC. The V call is TRBV19, the J call TRBJ2-1; D is uncertain. The CDR3 length is 11 residues. V lost 4 bases to trimming and J lost 4 bases, with 2 bases between them. The germline V gene has CDR1 LNHDA and CDR2 SQIVND (reference sequence).

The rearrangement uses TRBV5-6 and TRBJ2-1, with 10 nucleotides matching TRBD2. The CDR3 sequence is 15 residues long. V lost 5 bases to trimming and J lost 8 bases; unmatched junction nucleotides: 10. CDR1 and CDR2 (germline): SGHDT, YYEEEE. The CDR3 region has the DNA TGTGCCAGCAGAATATCTAGCGGGAGAGGCTATGAGCAGTTCTTC. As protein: CASRISSGRGYEQFF. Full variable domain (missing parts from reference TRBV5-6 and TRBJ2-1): DAGVTQSPTHLIKTRGQQVTLRCSPKSGHDTVSWYQQALGQGPQFIFQYYEEEERQRGNFPDRFSGHQFPNYSSELNVNALLLGDSALYLCASRISSGRGYEQFFGPGTRLTVL.

CDR3 bases: TGTGCCAGCAGCCACGGACAGGCCACAGATACGCAGTATTTT. Protein sequence: CASSHGQATDTQYF. V is TRBV3-1 (or the pseudogene TRBV3-2) and J is TRBJ2-3; 7 bases are a match to TRBD1. V gave up 3 bases and J gave up 2 bases; unmatched junction bases: 2. Germline V lookup: CDR1 LGHDT, CDR2 YNNKEL (reference sequence). The CDR3 runs 14 residues.

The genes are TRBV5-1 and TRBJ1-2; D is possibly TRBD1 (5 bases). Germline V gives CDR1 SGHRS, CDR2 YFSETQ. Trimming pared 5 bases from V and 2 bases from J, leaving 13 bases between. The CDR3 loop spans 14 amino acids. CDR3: CASRSDSLNYGYTF. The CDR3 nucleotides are TGCGCCAGCAGATCCGACAGCCTCAACTATGGCTACACCTTC.

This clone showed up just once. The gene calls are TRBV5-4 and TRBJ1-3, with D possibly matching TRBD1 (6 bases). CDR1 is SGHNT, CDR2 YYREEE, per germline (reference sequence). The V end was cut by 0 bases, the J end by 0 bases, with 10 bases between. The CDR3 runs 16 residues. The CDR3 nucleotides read TGTGCCAGCAGCTTGGCAGGACAGATCTCTGGAAACACCATATATTTT. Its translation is CASSLAGQISGNTIYF.

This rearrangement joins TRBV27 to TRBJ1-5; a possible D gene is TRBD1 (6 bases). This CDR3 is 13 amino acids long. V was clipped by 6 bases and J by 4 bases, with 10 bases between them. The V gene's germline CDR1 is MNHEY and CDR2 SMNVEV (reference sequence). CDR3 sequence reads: CASRQGGNQPQHF. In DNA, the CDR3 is TGTGCCAGCAGACAGGGTGGAAATCAGCCCCAGCATTTT.

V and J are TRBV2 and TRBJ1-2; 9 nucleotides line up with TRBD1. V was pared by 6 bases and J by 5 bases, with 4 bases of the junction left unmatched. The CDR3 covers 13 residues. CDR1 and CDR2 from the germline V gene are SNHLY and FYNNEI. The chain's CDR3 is CASRDRGWYGYTF. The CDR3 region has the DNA TGTGCCAGCAGAGACAGGGGGTGGTATGGCTACACCTTC.

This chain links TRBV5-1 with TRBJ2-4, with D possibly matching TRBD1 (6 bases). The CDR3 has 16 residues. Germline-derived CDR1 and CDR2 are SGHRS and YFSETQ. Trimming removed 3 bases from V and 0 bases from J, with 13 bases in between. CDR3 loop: CASSSTGRLAKNIQYF. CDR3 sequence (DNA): TGCGCCAGCAGCTCGACAGGAAGACTAGCCAAAAACATTCAGTACTTC.

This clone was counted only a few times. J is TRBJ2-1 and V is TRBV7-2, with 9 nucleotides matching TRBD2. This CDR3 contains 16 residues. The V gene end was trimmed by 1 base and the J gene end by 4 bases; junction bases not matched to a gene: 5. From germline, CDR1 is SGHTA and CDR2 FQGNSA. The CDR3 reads CASSLVRLAVYNEQFF. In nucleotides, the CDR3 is TGTGCCAGCAGCTTAGTAAGACTAGCGGTATACAATGAGCAGTTCTTC.

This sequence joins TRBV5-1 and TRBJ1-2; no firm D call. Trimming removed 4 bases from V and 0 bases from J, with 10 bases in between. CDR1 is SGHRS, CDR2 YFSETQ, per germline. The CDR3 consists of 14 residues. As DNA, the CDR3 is TGCGCCAGCAGCCGGGGTACAGCTAACTATGGCTACACCTTC. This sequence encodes CASSRGTANYGYTF.

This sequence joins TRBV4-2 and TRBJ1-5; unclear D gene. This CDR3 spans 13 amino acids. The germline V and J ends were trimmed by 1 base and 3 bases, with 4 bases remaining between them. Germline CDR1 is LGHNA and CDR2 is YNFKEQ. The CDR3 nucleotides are TGTGCCAGCAGCCAAGGGGCCAATCAGCCCCAGCATTTT. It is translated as CASSQGANQPQHF.

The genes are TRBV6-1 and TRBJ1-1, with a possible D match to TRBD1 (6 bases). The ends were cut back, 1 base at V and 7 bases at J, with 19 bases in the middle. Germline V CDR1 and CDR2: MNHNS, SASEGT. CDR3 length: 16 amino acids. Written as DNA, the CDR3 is TGTGCCAGCAGTGAAGAAAGGACGGCCTTAGGGGGTGAAGCTTTCTTT. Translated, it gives CASSEERTALGGEAFF.